This T cell receptor beta chain was observed in a study of T cells after yellow fever vaccination. The study, taken as a whole, reports: Subsequent to the booster, the majority of primary-vaccination clones reappeared (about 97% CD4, approximately 85% CD8). Abundant clonotypes from the bulk population could get into FACS-sorted repertoires as contaminants.

TCRdb processed the 5' RACE reads anew with MiXCR; each CDR3 protein has one entry. The sample consists of 150,000 to 200,000 distinct CDR3 sequences, 6.5% to 8.5% of them appearing once. With 6 bases clipped from V and 8 bases from J, the junction kept 13 bases outside the gene matches. In germline, CDR1 is MNHEY, CDR2 SVGAGI. This CDR3 contains 15 residues. This clonotype was seen many times. Its antigen remains unknown. The origin of this receptor is a man younger than 30 who received the YFV17D yellow fever vaccine. Sequences were derived from CD4+ T cells sorted from PBMCs, sampled less than 6 days after the first yellow fever vaccination. V is TRBV6-5 and J is TRBJ1-3; TRBD1 aligns across 7 bases. CDR3 DNA sequence: TGTGCCAGCAGAACGGGCGGGACAGCTAGTTACACCATATATTTT. Its protein is CASRTGGTASYTIYF.